Below are 2 T cell receptor beta chains sequenced from a single sample in a study of T cell repertoires in cytomegalovirus infection. TCRdb itself ran the reads through MiXCR, one entry per CDR3 protein. Counted here are more than 400,000 distinct CDR3 sequences, approximately 26% occurring once; the ten biggest clones make up about 13%. The sequenced material came from PBMCs. Receptors originate from a human donor in good health (CMV status not recorded). Some clones in this sample may be carry-over from other donors' samples.

Points on this clonotype: At one boundary the junction diverges from the germline segment, which might be a read error. This chain links TRBV7-6 with TRBJ2-5; D remains ambiguous. CDR1 is SGHVS, CDR2 FNYEAQ, per germline. This CDR3 has 14 residues. This CDR3 reads CASSLARIQEIQYF. In DNA form, the CDR3 reads TGTGCCAGCAGCTTAGCCCGAATACAAGAGATCCAGTACTTC.

Many counts were recorded for this clonotype. The chain has TRBV11-2 and TRBJ2-3; 12 positions match TRBD2. The CDR3 is made up of 14 amino acids. V was clipped by 5 bases and J by 4 bases; unmatched bases: 1. CDR1 is SGHAT and CDR2 is FQNNGV in the germline V gene. CDR3 in amino acids: CASSLAGGPDTQYF. The CDR3, as DNA: TGTGCCAGCAGCCTAGCGGGAGGGCCAGATACGCAGTATTTT.